This TCR beta chain comes out of a study of blood T cell repertoires in COVID-19. Across the study: There were acute and convalescent COVID-19 samples, and they came from the United States, Italy and Spain. PBMCs, B-cell-depleted T cells, or T cells were the source of the cDNA or gDNA that made up the material.

In the authors' methods: Amplifying reference gene primers gave estimates of nucleated cell counts. Assay: immunoSEQ multiplex PCR; the TCRdb copy retains only in-frame clones and omits some. D and trimming were read from the DNA, whereas the V and J calls and clone size are those reported in that table. The sample includes approximately 120,000 clones, 80% to 90% seen only once; the top ten take about 1.1%. CDR3 length equals 17 residues. V shed 5 bases, J shed 1 base, and the junction held 6 bases outside the gene matches. The germline gives CDR1 SEHNR, CDR2 FQNEAQ (reference sequence). This chain links TRBV7-9 with TRBJ2-3; 13 bases line up with TRBD2. This receptor was identified in a human donor in a cohort sampled during active COVID-19. The sample was peripheral blood. Here the CDR3 DNA reads TGTGCCAGCAGCCCTACTAGCGGGGGGGCCCGCACAGATACGCAGTATTTT. This codes for CASSPTSGGARTDTQYF. The whole variable domain, filled in from reference TRBV7-9 and TRBJ2-3, reads DTGVSQNPRHKITKRGQNVTFRCDPISEHNRLYWYRQTLGQGPEFLTYFQNEAQLEKSRLLSDRFSAERPKGSFSTLEIQRTEQGDSAMYLCASSPTSGGARTDTQYFGPGTRLTVL.